The rows below give T cell receptor beta chains drawn from one sample of a study of CD8+CD57+ T cells in acquired aplastic anemia. One entry per CDR3 protein, called by TCRdb with MiXCR from the reads. The repertoire holds tens of thousands of distinct CDR3 sequences, with about 60% as singletons. The sequencing input was sorted CD4+, CD8+, or CD8+CD57+ T cells (not recorded which) from PBMCs. The receptor set was obtained from a human donor with aplastic anemia. CDR3s leave out the opening cysteine and the closing phenylalanine or tryptophan.

v_call: TRBV5-1; cdr3_length: 12; cdr3_aa: ASSLEPGVGELF
v_call: TRBV4-1; cdr3_length: 12; cdr3_aa: ASSQDRGRGEQY
v_call: TRBV10-3; cdr3_length: 9; cdr3_aa: AISELTEAF
v_call: TRBV10-3; cdr3_length: 13; cdr3_aa: AITDRQGDVSEQY
v_call: TRBV12-3/TRBV12-4; cdr3_length: 11; cdr3_aa: ASGRDGTYEQY
v_call: TRBV7-3; cdr3_length: 11; cdr3_aa: ASSWDLVSEQY
v_call: TRBV5-1; cdr3_length: 12; cdr3_aa: ASSLGTGNTEAF
v_call: TRBV9; cdr3_length: 14; cdr3_aa: ASSGTSGVWWETQY
v_call: TRBV19; cdr3_length: 12; cdr3_aa: ASMERGRYNEQF
v_call: TRBV25-1; cdr3_length: 13; cdr3_aa: ASSGSGTRSYEQY
v_call: TRBV7-9; cdr3_length: 10; cdr3_aa: ASSLTDYGYT
v_call: TRBV6-6; cdr3_length: 11; cdr3_aa: ASSYSQNNEQF
v_call: TRBV10-1; cdr3_length: 11; cdr3_aa: ASSAVGNQPQH
v_call: TRBV27; cdr3_length: 13; cdr3_aa: ASSFQGGAGEKLF
v_call: TRBV10-3; cdr3_length: 13; cdr3_aa: AISESGSSYNEQF
v_call: TRBV7-9; cdr3_length: 12; cdr3_aa: ASSLGGADYGYT
v_call: TRBV19; cdr3_length: 13; cdr3_aa: ASSRPGGLNTEAF
v_call: TRBV7-3; cdr3_length: 11; cdr3_aa: AWKTGGLYEQY
v_call: TRBV7-9; cdr3_length: 13; cdr3_aa: ASSSGQGPYNEQF
v_call: TRBV10-3; cdr3_length: 13; cdr3_aa: AIRQGQGIGETQY
v_call: TRBV7-2; cdr3_length: 13; cdr3_aa: ASRNDRGKDYEQY
v_call: TRBV25-1; cdr3_length: 12; cdr3_aa: ASSDMDRDQPQH
v_call: TRBV15; cdr3_length: 11; cdr3_aa: ATSTTRGETQY
v_call: TRBV25-1; cdr3_length: 12; cdr3_aa: ASSDAGSNQPQH
v_call: TRBV2; cdr3_length: 12; cdr3_aa: ATSDPGRNNEQF
v_call: TRBV25-1; cdr3_length: 12; cdr3_aa: ASSDWTGRDEQY
v_call: TRBV20-1; cdr3_length: 11; cdr3_aa: SALRDRGNTIY
v_call: TRBV5-1; cdr3_length: 14; cdr3_aa: ASSPGEDRGTDTQY
v_call: TRBV7-2; cdr3_length: 13; cdr3_aa: ASSLAQGGNSPLH
v_call: TRBV11-1; cdr3_length: 15; cdr3_aa: ASSLVGPLGRNQPQH
v_call: TRBV7-8; cdr3_length: 11; cdr3_aa: ASSEGESYEQY
v_call: TRBV24-1; cdr3_length: 14; cdr3_aa: ATSDRDRGDTGELF